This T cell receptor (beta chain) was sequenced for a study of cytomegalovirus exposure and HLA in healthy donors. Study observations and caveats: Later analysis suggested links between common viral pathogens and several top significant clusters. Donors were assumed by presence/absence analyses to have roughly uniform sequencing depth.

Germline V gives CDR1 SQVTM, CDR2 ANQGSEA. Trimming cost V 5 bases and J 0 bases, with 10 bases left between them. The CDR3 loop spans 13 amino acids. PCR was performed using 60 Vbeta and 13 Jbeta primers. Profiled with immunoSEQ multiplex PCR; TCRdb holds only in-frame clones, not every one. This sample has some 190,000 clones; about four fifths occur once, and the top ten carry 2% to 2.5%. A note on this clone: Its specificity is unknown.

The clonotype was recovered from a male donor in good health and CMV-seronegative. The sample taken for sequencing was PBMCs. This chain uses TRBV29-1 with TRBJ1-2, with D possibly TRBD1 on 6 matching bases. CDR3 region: CSVIGGPNYGYTF. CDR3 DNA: TGCAGCGTTATTGGGGGCCCTAACTATGGCTACACCTTC. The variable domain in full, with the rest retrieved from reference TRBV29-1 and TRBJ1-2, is SAVISQKPSRDICQRGTSLTIQCQVDSQVTMMFWYRQQPGQSLTLIATANQGSEATYESGFVIDKFPISRPNLTFSTLTVSNMSPEDSSIYLCSVIGGPNYGYTFGSGTRLTVV.